What follows is one T cell receptor beta chain and its context. The antigen is unknown. Assay: immunoSEQ multiplex PCR; the TCRdb copy retains only in-frame clones and omits some. The table includes about 2.2 million clones, about 94% detected once. The data were taken from a study of shared clonotypes between healthy human individuals. Deletions cut 3 bases from V and 6 bases from J, with 10 bases between. This CDR3 is 12 amino acids long. Germline-derived CDR1 and CDR2 are SGDLS and YYNGEE. Broader study findings: The low donor count limited represented genetic and exposure-history diversity. What rarefaction showed was incomplete sorted-subset sequencing despite large depth.

Naive CD8 isolation took CD45RO-negative cells positively selected for CCR7 and excluded terminally differentiated effector memory CD45RA+ cells. Sequencing was carried out using naive CD8+ T cells from PBMCs. The chain couples TRBV9 to TRBJ2-7, with D possibly being TRBD1 or TRBD2 (6 bases each). This clonotype was sampled from a man aged 18 to 30 in good health. Some clones in this sample may be carry-over from other donors' samples. CDR3 nucleotides: TGTGCCAGCAGCGCTGGGGGGCCCGAGCAGTACTTC. Its protein product is CASSAGGPEQYF.